Listed below are T cell receptor beta chains from one sample, sequenced in a study. TCRdb fed the 5' RACE reads into MiXCR, producing one record per CDR3 protein. Of about 32,000 distinct CDR3 sequences in the sample, 25% to 30% were seen once. The sequenced sample was tumor-infiltrating Tregs sorted from the breast tumor. The origin of the receptors is a female donor with breast cancer. CDR3s include the opening cysteine and the closing phenylalanine or tryptophan. Some rows have no size entry. The others give once, few or many, or a class for an expanded clone.

J gene	clone size	V gene	CDR3 protein
TRBJ1-5	few	TRBV3-1	CASSQGGRGRSNQPQHF
TRBJ2-3	few	TRBV5-1	CASSLGTSHYSTDTQYF
TRBJ2-1	many	TRBV6-5	CASSYGGSSYNEQFF
TRBJ2-1	medium-sized	TRBV15	CATSMGTWGNEQFF
TRBJ1-6	few	TRBV12-3/TRBV12-4	CASSWGQYNSPLHF
TRBJ1-6	few	TRBV15	CATSRRQDNSPLHF
TRBJ1-1	NA	TRBV20-1	CSAIRRSTEAFF
TRBJ1-3	many	TRBV7-6	CASSLGQGVSGNTIYF
TRBJ1-1	medium-sized	TRBV5-1	CASSFGINTEAFF
TRBJ1-5	few	TRBV7-9	CASSPDRGGNQPQHF
TRBJ2-1	once	TRBV6-5	CASRTGLAGAYEQFF
TRBJ1-3	few	TRBV20-1	CSARVGVSGNTIYF
TRBJ1-2	many	TRBV9	CASSSTLQGAAGYTF
TRBJ1-5	many	TRBV6-6	CASSYVTGQPQHF
TRBJ1-1	NA	TRBV10-1	CASSLGGRITEAFF
TRBJ1-6	NA	TRBV6-5	CASSYLKGSPLHF
TRBJ2-1	many	TRBV7-8	CASSNSWAGGSYNEQFF
TRBJ2-3	many	TRBV20-1	CSARGRTDTQYF
TRBJ1-4	many	TRBV2	CASGTATPNEKLFF
TRBJ1-3	once	TRBV6-1	CASSEDSREDTIYF
TRBJ2-7	many	TRBV20-1	CSARDRGRAYEQYF
TRBJ1-1	medium-sized	TRBV11-2	CASSLDGWTEAFF
TRBJ1-2	NA	TRBV2	CASSVTRGQPEGYTF
TRBJ1-5	many	TRBV15	CATSPQGNQPQHF
TRBJ2-6	many	TRBV9	CASSVADSYSGANVLTF
TRBJ2-1	few	TRBV3-1	CASSQIPGHPYNEQFF
TRBJ1-1	NA	TRBV20-1	CSATTGLNTEAFF
TRBJ2-3	NA	TRBV4-1	CASSQDSGFGGTDTRYF
TRBJ1-2	many	TRBV3-1	CASSQGFGRARGGYTF
TRBJ2-7	many	TRBV6-5	CASTAQGGSYEQYF
TRBJ1-4	NA	TRBV12-3/TRBV12-4	CASNLAGTAKLFF
TRBJ2-1	many	TRBV7-3	CASSPTGFQGRNEQFF
TRBJ2-1	few	TRBV12-3/TRBV12-4	CASSFRARNNEQFF
TRBJ2-7	once	TRBV10-2	CASRAIPCSGCSYEQYF
TRBJ2-7	medium-sized	TRBV20-1	CSAQNRESPPYEQYF
TRBJ1-2	NA	TRBV19	CASIRRTGDYGYTF
TRBJ1-5	many	TRBV6-6	CASSGQSNQPQHF
TRBJ2-7	few	TRBV11-1	CASSLQSAYEQYF
TRBJ2-3	NA	TRBV7-8	CASSPESSGSTDTQYF
TRBJ2-1	once	TRBV20-1	CSARAGREQFF
TRBJ1-2	few	TRBV2	CASSERPGSSYGYTF
TRBJ2-7	many	TRBV20-1	CSARPGVDQYF
TRBJ2-3	NA	TRBV9	CASSVAPSGATDTQYF
TRBJ1-1	many	TRBV6-5	CASSYTGAANTEAFF
TRBJ2-4	medium-sized	TRBV12-3/TRBV12-4	CASSTRGIIAKNIQYF
TRBJ1-5	NA	TRBV6-1	CASRARTGDQPQHF
TRBJ1-2	NA	TRBV5-1	CASSPGQGTYGYTF
TRBJ1-2	NA	TRBV6-5	CASSYSGRSDGNTF